These 2 T cell receptor beta chains were sequenced from one sample in a study of blood T cell repertoires in COVID-19. Only in-frame clones appear in the TCRdb table, and some are missing; sequencing was by immunoSEQ multiplex PCR. The data show 430,000 or so clones, more than 70% seen once. Input material: PBMCs or T cells enriched from blood (not recorded which). The receptors shown here come from a young woman who had been exposed to COVID-19.

This chain joins TRBV4-2 and TRBJ2-7; D remains unclear. Germline lookup yields CDR1 LGHNA and CDR2 YNFKEQ. V lost 1 base and J 0 bases, leaving 13 bases between the germline ends. CDR3 length: 16 residues. The CDR3 here is CASSQGLQSSSYEQYF. DNA for the CDR3: TGTGCCAGCAGCCAAGGCTTACAGTCCAGCTCCTACGAGCAGTACTTC.

The chain combines TRBV18 with TRBJ1-5, with 9 bases lining up with TRBD1. Germline CDR1 is KGHSH and CDR2 is LQKENI. The V and J ends lost 4 bases and 7 bases, in that order; junction bases with no gene match: 5. This CDR3 spans 14 amino acids. This chain's CDR3 is CASSLGQGSQPQHF. CDR3 DNA sequence: TGTGCCAGCTCACTAGGACAGGGGAGCCAGCCCCAGCATTTT.